A single sample gave rise to the 7 T cell receptor beta chains below, sequenced in a study of T cells in Graves' hyperthyroidism and ophthalmopathy. TCR beta CDR3 sequences were amplified from RNA transcripts. TCR CDR3 regions were first amplified by RT-PCR with HTBI primers. One entry per CDR3 protein, called by TCRdb with MiXCR from the multiplex PCR reads. This sample has 300,000 to 400,000 distinct CDR3 sequences, with roughly 20% found just once. The sequencing sample was made of blood. The receptors shown here come from a man younger than 35 with Graves' ophthalmopathy.

This clonotype was detected ten times or more. This chain connects TRBV11-1 to TRBJ2-7; D unclear. The CDR3 totals 12 residues. The V end was cut by 4 bases, the J end by 2 bases, with 6 bases between. Germline loops: CDR1 SGHAT, CDR2 FQDESV (reference sequence). CDR3 sequence reads: CASSYQPYEQYF. The CDR3 DNA is TGTGCCAGCAGCTACCAACCCTACGAGCAGTACTTC.

This clonotype was observed at least ten times. The chain uses TRBV24-1 and TRBJ2-7; 10 bases are shared with TRBD1. In germline, CDR1 is KGHDR, CDR2 SFDVKD. The CDR3 totals 15 residues. V lost 7 bases and J lost 0; bases outside the gene matches: 5. CDR3 DNA: TGTGCCACCAGCCGGGGACAGGGGTTCTCCTACGAGCAGTACTTC. As protein: CATSRGQGFSYEQYF.

This clonotype was recorded a few times. This may arise from a read error, as a much more abundant clone is one base away. The chain couples TRBV20-1 to TRBJ2-7; 8 nucleotides line up with TRBD2. The CDR3 is made up of 13 amino acids. Germline values: CDR1 DFQATT, CDR2 SNEGSKA (reference sequence). This CDR3 reads CGARVAGTYEQYF. CDR3 sequence (DNA): TGCGGTGCTAGGGTAGCGGGGACCTACGAGCAGTACTTC.

This clonotype was detected many times. V is TRBV12-3 or TRBV12-4 and J is TRBJ2-5; 8 bases align to TRBD2. Trimming at V came to 4 bases and at J to 5 bases, leaving 6 bases not matched to a gene. The CDR3 sequence is 14 residues long. CDR3 region: CASSSGLAAETQYF. CDR3 nucleotide sequence: TGTGCCAGCAGTTCAGGACTAGCCGCGGAGACCCAGTACTTC.

This clonotype was recorded a few times. Mismatch with germline at one junction end may stem from a read error. The chain combines TRBV3-1 with TRBJ2-5; D assignment may be TRBD1 or TRBD2 (6 bases each). The CDR3 sequence is 13 residues long. Germline V gene sequence: CDR1 LGHDT, CDR2 YNNKEL (reference sequence). The CDR3 DNA reads as TGTGCCAGCGGCCAAGATGGCCGGGGGCCCTGGTACTTC. Protein: CASGQDGRGPWYF.

As for this clonotype: Sequence at one end of the junction differs from germline and may be a read error. The DNA of the CDR3 is TGTGCCAGCAGTTACTCCACAGTGATAGATAGGCAGTATTTT. Amino acids: CASSYSTVIDRQYF. The chain combines TRBV6-2 or TRBV6-3 with TRBJ2-3; D unresolved. This CDR3 comprises 14 residues. Germline V gene sequence: CDR1 MNHEY, CDR2 SVGEGT.

This clonotype was counted between two and nine times. The V and J genes are TRBV29-1 and TRBJ2-5; D is uncertain. Trimming shortened V by 3 bases and J by 0 bases, and 8 bases separated the two germline ends. CDR1 and CDR2 from the germline V gene are SQVTM and ANQGSEA. CDR3 length: 13 amino acids. Written as DNA, the CDR3 is TGCAGCGTTGATTCTGTGGACCAAGAGACCCAGTACTTC. This sequence encodes CSVDSVDQETQYF. The whole variable domain, filled in from reference TRBV29-1 and TRBJ2-5, reads SAVISQKPSRDICQRGTSLTIQCQVDSQVTMMFWYRQQPGQSLTLIATANQGSEATYESGFVIDKFPISRPNLTFSTLTVSNMSPEDSSIYLCSVDSVDQETQYFGPGTRLLVL.